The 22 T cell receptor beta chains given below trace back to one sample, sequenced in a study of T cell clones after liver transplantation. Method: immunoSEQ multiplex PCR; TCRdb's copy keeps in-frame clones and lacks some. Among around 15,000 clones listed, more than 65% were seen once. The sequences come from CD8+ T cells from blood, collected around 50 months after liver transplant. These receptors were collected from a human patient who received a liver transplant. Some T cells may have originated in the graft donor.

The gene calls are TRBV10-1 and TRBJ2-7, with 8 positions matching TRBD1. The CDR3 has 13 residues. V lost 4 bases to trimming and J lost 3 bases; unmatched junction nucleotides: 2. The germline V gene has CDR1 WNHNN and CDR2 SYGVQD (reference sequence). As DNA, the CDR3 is TGCGCCAGCAGTGGACAGGGGATCTACGAGCAGTACTTC. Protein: CASSGQGIYEQYF.

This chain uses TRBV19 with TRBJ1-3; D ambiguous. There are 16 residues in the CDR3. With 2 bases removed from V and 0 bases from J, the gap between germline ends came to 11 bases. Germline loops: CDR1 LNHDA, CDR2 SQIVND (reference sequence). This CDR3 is CASSITGYSSGNTIYF. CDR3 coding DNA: TGTGCCAGTAGTATAACTGGGTACAGCTCTGGAAACACCATATATTTT. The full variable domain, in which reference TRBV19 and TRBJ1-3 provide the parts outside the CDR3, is DGGITQSPKYLFRKEGQNVTLSCEQNLNHDAMYWYRQDPGQGLRLIYYSQIVNDFQKGDIAEGYSVSREKKESFPLTVTSAQKNPTAFYLCASSITGYSSGNTIYFGEGSWLTVV.

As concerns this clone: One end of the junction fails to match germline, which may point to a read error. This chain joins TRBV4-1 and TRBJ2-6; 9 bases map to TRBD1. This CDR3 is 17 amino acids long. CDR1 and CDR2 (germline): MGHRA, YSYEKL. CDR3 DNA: TGCGCCAGCAGCCAAGATCGGACAGGGGTTGGGTCCAACGTCCTGACTTTC. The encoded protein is CASSQDRTGVGSNVLTF.

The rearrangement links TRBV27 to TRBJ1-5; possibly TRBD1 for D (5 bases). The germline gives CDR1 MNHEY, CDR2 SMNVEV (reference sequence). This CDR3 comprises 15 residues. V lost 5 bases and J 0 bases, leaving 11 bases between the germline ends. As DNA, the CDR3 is TGTGCCAGCAGTCACGGGACGGATAGCAATCAGCCCCAGCATTTT. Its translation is CASSHGTDSNQPQHF.

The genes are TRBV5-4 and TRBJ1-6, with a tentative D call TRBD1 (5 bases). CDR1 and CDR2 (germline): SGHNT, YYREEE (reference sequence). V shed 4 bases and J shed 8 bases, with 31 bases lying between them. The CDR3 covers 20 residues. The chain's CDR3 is CASSPGGEIGILSRDSPLHF. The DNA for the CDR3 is TGTGCCAGCAGCCCTGGAGGGGAAATTGGCATCTTAAGTAGAGATTCACCCCTCCACTTT.

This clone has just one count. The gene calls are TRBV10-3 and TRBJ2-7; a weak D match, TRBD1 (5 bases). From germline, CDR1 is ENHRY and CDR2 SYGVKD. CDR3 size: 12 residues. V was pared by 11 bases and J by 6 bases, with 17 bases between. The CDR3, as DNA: TGTGCCGCCCACTCAGGGCAGCTCGAGCAGTACTTC. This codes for CAAHSGQLEQYF.

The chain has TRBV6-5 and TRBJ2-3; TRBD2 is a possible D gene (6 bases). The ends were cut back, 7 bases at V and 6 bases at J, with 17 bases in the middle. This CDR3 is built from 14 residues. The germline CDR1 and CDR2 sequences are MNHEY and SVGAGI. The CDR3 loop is CASTYGGPTDTQYF. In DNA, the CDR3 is TGTGCCAGCACCTACGGGGGACCGACGGATACGCAGTATTTT.

The CDR3 coding sequence is TGTGCCAGCAGTTTAAGGACTGTCCCCTACGAGCAGTACTTC. Amino acid sequence: CASSLRTVPYEQYF. This rearrangement joins TRBV27 to TRBJ2-7, with D perhaps matching TRBD2 (5 bases). CDR1 MNHEY and CDR2 SMNVEV come from the germline V gene (reference sequence). V was pared by 2 bases and J by 2 bases, with 10 bases between. There are 14 residues in the CDR3.

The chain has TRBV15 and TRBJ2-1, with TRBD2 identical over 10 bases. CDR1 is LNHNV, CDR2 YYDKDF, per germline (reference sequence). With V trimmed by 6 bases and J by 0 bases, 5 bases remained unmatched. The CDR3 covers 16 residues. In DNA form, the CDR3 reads TGTGCCACCAGGCGGACTAGCGGTAGCTCCTACAATGAGCAGTTCTTC. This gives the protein CATRRTSGSSYNEQFF.

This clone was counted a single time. CDR3 DNA sequence: TGTGCCAGCTCTTCCCGGGACCCATACTACAATGAGCAGTTCTTC. Translated: CASSSRDPYYNEQFF. The gene calls are TRBV6-6 and TRBJ2-1, with D perhaps matching TRBD1 or TRBD2 (5 bases each). The CDR3 has 15 amino acids. Trimming removed 8 bases at V and 3 bases at J, with 17 bases between. Germline CDR1 and CDR2: MNHNY and SVGAGI (reference sequence).

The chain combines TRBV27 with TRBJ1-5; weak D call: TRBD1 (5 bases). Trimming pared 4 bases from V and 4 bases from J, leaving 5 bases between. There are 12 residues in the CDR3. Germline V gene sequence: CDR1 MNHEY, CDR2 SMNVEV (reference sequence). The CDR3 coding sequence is TGTGCCAGCAGTTCAGGGAATCAGCCCCAGCATTTT. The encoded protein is CASSSGNQPQHF.

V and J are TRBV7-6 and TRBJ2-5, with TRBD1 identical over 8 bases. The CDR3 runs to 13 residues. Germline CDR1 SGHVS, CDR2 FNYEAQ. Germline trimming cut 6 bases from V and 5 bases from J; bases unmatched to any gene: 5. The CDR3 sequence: CASSGAGGETQYF. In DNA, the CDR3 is TGTGCCAGCAGTGGGGCAGGGGGCGAGACCCAGTACTTC.

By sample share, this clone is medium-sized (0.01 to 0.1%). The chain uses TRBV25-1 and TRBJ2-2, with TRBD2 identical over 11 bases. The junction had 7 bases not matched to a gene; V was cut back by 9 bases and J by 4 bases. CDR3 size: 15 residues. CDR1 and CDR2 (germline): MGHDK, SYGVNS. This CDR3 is CASLAGGPRTGELFF. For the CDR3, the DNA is TGTGCCAGTTTAGCGGGAGGGCCTCGCACCGGGGAGCTGTTTTTT.

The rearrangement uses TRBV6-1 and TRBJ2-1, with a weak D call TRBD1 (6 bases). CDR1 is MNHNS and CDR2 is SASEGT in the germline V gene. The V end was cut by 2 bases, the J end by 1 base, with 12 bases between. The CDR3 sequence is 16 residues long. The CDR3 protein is CASSEPGRGSYNEQFF. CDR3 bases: TGTGCCAGCAGTGAACCAGGCAGGGGATCCTACAATGAGCAGTTCTTC.

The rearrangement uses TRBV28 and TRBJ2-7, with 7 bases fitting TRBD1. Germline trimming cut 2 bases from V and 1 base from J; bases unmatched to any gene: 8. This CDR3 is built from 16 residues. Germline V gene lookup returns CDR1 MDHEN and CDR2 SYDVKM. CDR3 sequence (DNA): TGTGCCAGCAGTTTACGGGGACAGCTATTATCCTACGAGCAGTACTTC. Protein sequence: CASSLRGQLLSYEQYF.

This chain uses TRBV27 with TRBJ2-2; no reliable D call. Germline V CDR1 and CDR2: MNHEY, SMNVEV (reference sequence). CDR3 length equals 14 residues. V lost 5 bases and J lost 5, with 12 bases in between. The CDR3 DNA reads TGTGCCAGCAGTGTCCCGGGTTGGACCGGGGAGCTGTTTTTT. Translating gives CASSVPGWTGELFF.

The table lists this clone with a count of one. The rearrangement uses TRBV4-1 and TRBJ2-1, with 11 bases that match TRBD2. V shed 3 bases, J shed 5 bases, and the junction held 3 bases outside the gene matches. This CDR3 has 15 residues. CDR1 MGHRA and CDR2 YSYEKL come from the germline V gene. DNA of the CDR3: TGCGCCAGCAGCCACACTAGCGGGGGCAACAATGAGCAGTTCTTC. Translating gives CASSHTSGGNNEQFF.

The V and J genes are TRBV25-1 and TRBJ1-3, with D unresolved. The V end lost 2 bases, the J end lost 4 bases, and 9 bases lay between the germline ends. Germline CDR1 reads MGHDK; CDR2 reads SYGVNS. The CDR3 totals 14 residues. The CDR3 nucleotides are TGTGCCAGCAGTGAAGGCAGCCTCGGAAACACCATATATTTT. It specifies CASSEGSLGNTIYF. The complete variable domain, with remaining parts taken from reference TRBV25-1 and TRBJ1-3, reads EADIYQTPRYLVIGTGKKITLECSQTMGHDKMYWYQQDPGMELHLIHYSYGVNSTEKGDLSSESTVSRIRTEHFPLTLESARPSHTSQYLCASSEGSLGNTIYFGEGSWLTVV.

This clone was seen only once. The CDR3 reads CASSSEQGVENEQFF. The CDR3 coding sequence is TGTGCCAGCAGTTCGGAGCAGGGGGTTGAAAATGAGCAGTTCTTC. The rearrangement joins TRBV6-4 to TRBJ2-1; 7 bases align to TRBD1. The CDR3 loop spans 15 amino acids. Germline lookup yields CDR1 MRHNA and CDR2 SNTAGT. V trimming: 5 bases; J trimming: 7 bases; junction bases outside the gene matches: 11.

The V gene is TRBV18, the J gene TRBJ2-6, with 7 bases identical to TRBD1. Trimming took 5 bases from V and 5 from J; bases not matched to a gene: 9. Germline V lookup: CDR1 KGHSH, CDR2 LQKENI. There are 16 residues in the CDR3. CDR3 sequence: CASSGVRDSRANVLTF. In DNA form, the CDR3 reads TGTGCCAGCTCAGGAGTTCGGGACAGTCGGGCCAACGTCCTGACTTTC.

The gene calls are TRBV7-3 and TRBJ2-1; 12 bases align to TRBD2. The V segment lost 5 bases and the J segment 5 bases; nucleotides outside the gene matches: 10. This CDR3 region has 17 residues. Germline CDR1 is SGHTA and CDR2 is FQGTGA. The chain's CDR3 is CASSDWTSGVQDNEQFF. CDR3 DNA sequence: TGTGCCAGCAGCGATTGGACTAGCGGGGTTCAAGACAATGAGCAGTTCTTC.

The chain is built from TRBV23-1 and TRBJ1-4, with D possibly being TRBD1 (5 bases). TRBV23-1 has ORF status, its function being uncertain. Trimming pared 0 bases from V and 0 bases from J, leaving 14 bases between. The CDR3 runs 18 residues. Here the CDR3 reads CASSQSGQLDATNEKLFF. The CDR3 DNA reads TGCGCCAGCAGTCAATCGGGGCAGCTGGATGCAACTAATGAAAAACTGTTTTTT.